The clone carrying this T cell receptor (beta chain) occurred a few times. Its specificity is not known. Data came from immunoSEQ multiplex PCR; TCRdb stores just in-frame clones and leaves some out. The top ten hold approximately 15% of the sample, which has roughly 85,000 clones, 85% to 90% seen once. Trimming shortened V by 4 bases and J by 2 bases, and 8 bases separated the two germline ends. CDR3 size: 13 residues. Germline lookup yields CDR1 SGHNT and CDR2 YENEEA. These data come from a study of radiotherapy plus CTLA-4 blockade in lung cancer. Whole-study results and caveats: An expansion of tumor-derived TCR clones occurred in blood after radiotherapy plus ipilimumab.

The clonotype originates from a human donor with non-small cell lung cancer that progressed on radiotherapy plus ipilimumab. This specimen was peripheral blood, taken from a patient treated with radiotherapy plus ipilimumab. This chain links TRBV11-3 with TRBJ1-1; possible D gene TRBD1, 5 bases. The DNA for the CDR3 is TGTGCCAGCAGCTCAGGGATAAACACTGAAGCTTTCTTT. Protein: CASSSGINTEAFF.